This is a list of T cell receptor beta chains from one sample in a study of blood T cell repertoires in COVID-19. Assay used: immunoSEQ multiplex PCR; TCRdb lists only in-frame clones, some missing. The sample holds 210,000 or so clones; approximately 89% are singletons and the top ten take about 5%. Sequenced input: peripheral blood. These receptors all come from a woman in her thirties or forties with acute or convalescent COVID-19. CDR3s include the opening cysteine and the closing phenylalanine or tryptophan. A D gene is named only where the DNA matches it firmly. Not all rows give a size; the values are once, few, many and, for expanded clones, a class.

j_call d_call clone_size v_call cdr3_nt cdr3_aa
TRBJ2-5 TRBD1 . TRBV12-5 TGTGCTAGTGGTTTGGGGACAGGGGTAGAGACCCAGTACTTC CASGLGTGVETQYF
TRBJ1-2 TRBD1 . TRBV3-1/TRBV3-2 TGTGCCAGCAGCCACTCAGACAGGGGGCATGGCTACACCTTC CASSHSDRGHGYTF
TRBJ2-2 TRBD2 once TRBV5-1 TGCGCCAGCAGCTTGGCAAGCGGGGGGGACACCGGGGAGCTGTTTTTT CASSLASGGDTGELFF
TRBJ1-1 . . TRBV20-1 TGCAGTGCTAGTGTCACTATGAACACTGAAGCTTTCTTT CSASVTMNTEAFF
TRBJ1-1 TRBD1 . TRBV10-3 TGTGCCATCAGCCGGACAGGGGACACTGAAGCTTTCTTT CAISRTGDTEAFF
TRBJ1-2 TRBD1 few TRBV2 TGTGCCAGCAGTGATTTAGGGGACAGGGTCGGCTACACCTTC CASSDLGDRVGYTF
TRBJ2-3 TRBD2 . TRBV10-2 TGCGCCAGCAGTGGCGCGGGACTAGCGGGGGGGCCGATTGATACAGATACGCAGTATTTT CASSGAGLAGGPIDTDTQYF
TRBJ2-3 . . TRBV7-2 TGTGCCAGCAGCTTAAGGGCTAGCGCCGTCACAGATACGCAGTATTTT CASSLRASAVTDTQYF
TRBJ1-6 TRBD1 . TRBV2 TGTGCCAGCAGGAAGACAGGGGATAATTCACCCCTCCACTTT CASRKTGDNSPLHF
TRBJ1-1 TRBD1 . TRBV5-6 TGTGCCAGCAGCCGCACAGGGGTTGACACTGAAGCTTTCTTT CASSRTGVDTEAFF
TRBJ1-1 TRBD1 . TRBV11-2 TGTGCCAGCAGCTCGCCGGGACAGAGCCCTTCGGCTTTCTTT CASSSPGQSPSAFF
TRBJ2-1 . . TRBV7-2 TGTGCCAGCAGCTCATTCAGGGGGGCCCACTCCTACAATGAGCAGTTCTTC CASSSFRGAHSYNEQFF
TRBJ2-2 TRBD2 . TRBV27 TGTGCCAGCAGTCCCAGGACTAGCGGGGGCACCGGGGAGCTGTTTTTT CASSPRTSGGTGELFF
TRBJ1-5 . . TRBV11-2 TGTGCCAGCAGCTTAATGGCCAATCAGCCCCAGCATTTT CASSLMANQPQHF
TRBJ1-5 . . TRBV19 TGTGCCAGTAGTAGGGACACCAATCAGCCCCAGCATTTT CASSRDTNQPQHF
TRBJ1-5 . . TRBV3-1/TRBV3-2 TGTGCCAGCAGTCCCACAGGAGGCAATCAGCCCCAGCATTTT CASSPTGGNQPQHF
TRBJ2-3 . . TRBV3-1/TRBV3-2 TGTGCCAGCAGCCAAGAAGGGAGCGGGCGAAATACGCAGTATTTT CASSQEGSGRNTQYF
TRBJ1-4 TRBD1 . TRBV6-1 TGTGCCAGCAGTGAAGACGAGGGGGCGCTTATCGCAACTAATGAAAAACTGTTTTTT CASSEDEGALIATNEKLFF
TRBJ1-5 . . TRBV2 TGTGCCAGCAGTGAGCGGACGGGAGATAGCAATCAGCCCCAGCATTTT CASSERTGDSNQPQHF
TRBJ1-4 TRBD1 once TRBV5-6 TGTGCCAGCAGCTTGGTCGGACAGGGCACTACTGAAAAACTGTTTTTT CASSLVGQGTTEKLFF
TRBJ2-3 . . TRBV10-1 TGCGCCAGCAGTGCCCGGGATCCTAGCACAGATACGCAGTATTTT CASSARDPSTDTQYF
TRBJ2-4 TRBD2 . TRBV4-1 TGCGCCAGCAGCCCGGGACTAGCGGGGGGCGCTGCCAAAAACATTCAGTACTTC CASSPGLAGGAAKNIQYF
TRBJ1-4 . . TRBV6-5 TGTGCCGGCTTCCCGATAGGCAGGGAGGGGGAAAAACTGTTTTTT CAGFPIGREGEKLFF
TRBJ2-4 . . TRBV3-1/TRBV3-2 TGTGCCAGCAGCCCCCCCGGGGGTCAAAACATTCAGTACTTC CASSPPGGQNIQYF
TRBJ1-3 . . TRBV7-6 TGTGCCAGCAGCCCGCCGGCGGGGGTCAGGGAATCCATATATTTT CASSPPAGVRESIYF
TRBJ1-2 TRBD1 . TRBV3-1/TRBV3-2 TGTGCCAGCAGCGAACACAGGGGGCGCGGGGGCTACACCTTC CASSEHRGRGGYTF
TRBJ2-3 TRBD1 . TRBV29-1 TGCAGCGTTGAAAGTCCAATGGACAGGGTGCTAGATACGCAGTATTTT CSVESPMDRVLDTQYF
TRBJ2-5 TRBD2 . TRBV10-2 TGCGCCAGCAGTGAGGCGGGGGGGCCAGGGGAGACCCAGTACTTC CASSEAGGPGETQYF
TRBJ1-2 TRBD1 . TRBV30 TGTGCCTGGAGTGTAAGGACAGGCCGCCGTGGCTACACCTTC CAWSVRTGRRGYTF
TRBJ1-5 TRBD1 few TRBV2 TGTGCCAGCAGTCAGGGACAGGACCAGCCCCAGCATTTT CASSQGQDQPQHF
TRBJ2-3 TRBD2 . TRBV7-2 TGTGCCAGCTCCCCCAGGCCGCGGGGGGAGGGGGGTCAAGATACGCAGTATTTT CASSPRPRGEGGQDTQYF
TRBJ1-2 . . TRBV19 TGTGCCAGTAGTTCAGAACATCAGGGGAACTATGGCTACACCTTC CASSSEHQGNYGYTF
TRBJ1-3 TRBD1 . TRBV5-1 TGCGCCAGCAGCCCCAGGGACAGGGGGCGGAACACCATATATTTT CASSPRDRGRNTIYF
TRBJ1-1 . few TRBV25-1 TGTGCCAGCAGTGGAGGGATTTCGGGAGCTTTCTTT CASSGGISGAFF
TRBJ1-2 . . TRBV4-1 TGCGCCAGCAGCCGCCTAGGACAGTGGGCTGGCTACACCTTC CASSRLGQWAGYTF
TRBJ2-5 TRBD1 . TRBV18 TGTGCCAGCTCGCCCACAGGGGAAGAGACCCAGTACTTC CASSPTGEETQYF
TRBJ1-1 . . TRBV9 TGTGCCAGCAGCGTAGCTACAGGATCGAACACTGAAGCTTTCTTT CASSVATGSNTEAFF
TRBJ1-2 . . TRBV18 TGTGCCAGCTCACCGAACAGGGTCGAGGGCTACACCTTC CASSPNRVEGYTF
TRBJ1-3 . once TRBV3-1/TRBV3-2 TGTGCCAGCAGCCCCACAGGGAGTCTCTTCACGAGCGGAAACACCATATATTTT CASSPTGSLFTSGNTIYF
TRBJ2-1 . . TRBV11-2 TGTGCCAGCAGCTTAGCGGGGAGCTCCTACAATGAGCAGTTCTTC CASSLAGSSYNEQFF
TRBJ1-2 . . TRBV19 TGTGCCAGTAAGGAGGATGGGGCTAACTATGGCTACACCTTC CASKEDGANYGYTF
TRBJ1-5 TRBD1 . TRBV6-2/TRBV6-3 TGTGCCAGCAGTTACCCAGGGGACAGGGGCGATCAGCCCCAGCATTTT CASSYPGDRGDQPQHF
TRBJ1-4 TRBD1 . TRBV5-1 TGCGCCAGCAGCTTGTCCGAGGCGACAGGGAATGAAAAACTGTTTTTT CASSLSEATGNEKLFF
TRBJ2-5 TRBD2 . TRBV6-2/TRBV6-3 TGTGCCAGCAGTTACCCCCGAGCGGGGAAAGAGACCCAGTACTTC CASSYPRAGKETQYF
TRBJ1-6 . . TRBV7-6 TGTGCCAGCAGCTTAACAGGATCAGATAATTCACCCCTCCACTTT CASSLTGSDNSPLHF
TRBJ1-2 . once TRBV6-5 TGTGCCAGCAGTTACACCACCCAGGGCGGCTACACCTTC CASSYTTQGGYTF
TRBJ1-2 . . TRBV21-1 TGTGCCAGCAGCAAAATGTCGTCAGGGGGCTATGGCTACACCTTC CASSKMSSGGYGYTF
TRBJ1-5 . . TRBV10-1 TGCGCCAGCAGTGAGAGCGGGCAGCCCCAGCATTTT CASSESGQPQHF
TRBJ1-3 . . TRBV12-3/TRBV12-4 TGTGCCAGCGTCAAGGAGGGCTCAAACACCATATATTTT CASVKEGSNTIYF
TRBJ2-5 TRBD2 . TRBV4-2 TGTGCCAGCAGCCAAGCCTATCTAACGACTAGCGGACAAGAGACCCAGTACTTC CASSQAYLTTSGQETQYF
TRBJ2-2 . . TRBV7-2 TGTGCCAGCAGCTTAGGCTGGAGGGACGTGAAGGAGCTGTTTTTT CASSLGWRDVKELFF
TRBJ2-2 . . TRBV6-4 TGTGCCAGCAGTGACTCTCCTACCGGGGAGCTGTTTTTT CASSDSPTGELFF
TRBJ1-2 . . TRBV5-6 TGTGCCAGCAGCTTGGGCAGGGAGGTCTATGGCTACACCTTC CASSLGREVYGYTF
TRBJ1-1 . . TRBV30 TGTGCCTGGCGCCCCACAGATACGTACACTGAAGCTTTCTTT CAWRPTDTYTEAFF
TRBJ1-1 . . TRBV5-1 TGCGCCAGCAGCTGGACAGAAAACACTGAAGCTTTCTTT CASSWTENTEAFF
TRBJ1-1 TRBD1 once TRBV11-2 TGTGCCAGCAGCCAAGGGACAGCATTGAACACTGAAGCTTTCTTT CASSQGTALNTEAFF
TRBJ1-5 . . TRBV7-8 TGTGCCAGCAGCCTACAGGTCTATAGCAATCAGCCCCAGCATTTT CASSLQVYSNQPQHF